Each of the 32 T cell receptor delta chains below was sequenced from the same sample in a study of gamma-delta chains in newborns, infants, children. TCRdb redid clone calling on the reads using CATT. The sample has 3,000 to 4,500 delta-chain clones, about 0.6% seen once. Sequencing input: blood. These receptor sequences come from a child who was a newborn, infant or young child, either healthy, febrile or measles-vaccinated (not recorded which).

Relative to its sample, this clone is large. Other DNA sequences within the sample encode an identical CDR3. J is TRDJ1 and V is TRDV2; 8 bases fit TRDD3. This CDR3 has 14 residues. The V and J ends lost 1 base and 0 bases, in that order; junction bases with no gene match: 0. Germline V gene lookup returns CDR1 GEAIGNYY and CDR2 EKD. This CDR3 reads CACDTGGYTDKLIF. The DNA for the CDR3 is TGTGCCTGTGACACTGGGGGATACACCGATAAACTCATCTTT.

Remarks on this clone: A read error likely explains this, since a far larger clone differs by one base. The same CDR3 can be traced to other DNA sequences in this sample. The V gene is TRDV2, the J gene TRDJ2; 10 bases align to TRDD3. This CDR3 spans 16 amino acids. The germline V gene encodes CDR1 GEAIGNYY and CDR2 EKD. CDR3 sequence: CACDTLGDILTAQLFF. The DNA for the CDR3 is TGTGCCTGCGACACCCTGGGGGATATTTTGACAGCACAACTCTTCTTT.

With regard to this clone: This is likely an artifact of a read error, given a far larger clone one base away. The same CDR3 can be traced to other DNA sequences in this sample. The genes are TRDV2 and TRDJ3; 8 bases fit TRDD3. Germline V gene data show CDR1 as GEAIGNYY and CDR2 as EKD. The CDR3 spans 18 residues. CDR3 in amino acids: CACDTGIPSSWDTRQMFF. CDR3 DNA: TGTGCCTGCGACACGGGGATACCTAGCTCCTGGGACACCCGACAGATGTTTTTC.

This clone was counted a few times. A read error likely explains why the TCRdb protein, taken from a much larger clone, differs from this DNA's translation at residue 10; the protein shown is translated from the DNA. The rearrangement joins TRDV2 to TRDJ3; 10 positions match TRDD3. Germline assignment: CDR1 GEAIGNYY and CDR2 EKD. Trimming at V came to 2 bases and at J to 2 bases, leaving 5 bases not matched to a gene. The CDR3 runs to 18 residues. CDR3 amino acids: CACDKILGDAWDTRQMFF. DNA for the CDR3: TGTGCCTGTGACAAAATACTGGGGGATGCCTGGGACACCCGACAGATGTTTTTC.

Comment on this clone: The protein TCRdb gives is from a much larger clone and does not agree with this DNA's translation at residue 2, likely a read error; the protein shown here comes from the DNA. The chain employs TRDV2 and TRDJ3, with 7 bases identical to TRDD3. This CDR3 contains 18 residues. The germline V gene has CDR1 GEAIGNYY and CDR2 EKD. The CDR3 reads CSCDLLGISSWDTRQMFF. DNA for the CDR3: TGTTCCTGTGATCTACTGGGGATCTCCTCCTGGGACACCCGACAGATGTTTTTC.

This clone came up a few times. This DNA's translation and the protein TCRdb lists, from a much larger clone, do not match at residue 14, likely due to a read error; the protein shown is translated from the DNA. The V gene is TRDV2, the J gene TRDJ2; 9 bases fit TRDD3. CDR1 GEAIGNYY and CDR2 EKD come from the germline V gene. The CDR3 is 16 amino acids. CDR3 DNA sequence: TGTGCCTGTGACGTACTGGGGGAAGCTTTGACAGCACAACCCTTCTTT. It is translated as CACDVLGEALTAQPFF.

This clone was found a few times. The protein in TCRdb stems from a much larger clone and differs at residue 4 from this DNA's translation, likely a read error; here the protein is translated from the DNA. The V gene is TRDV2, the J gene TRDJ3, with 9 bases aligning to TRDD3. The germline V gene encodes CDR1 GEAIGNYY and CDR2 EKD. J lost 0 bases, V lost 5 bases, and 7 bases had no gene match. The CDR3 covers 18 residues. CDR3 amino acids: CACGVLGESSWDTRQMFF. As DNA, the CDR3 is TGTGCCTGTGGCGTACTGGGGGAAAGCTCCTGGGACACCCGACAGATGTTTTTC.

Judged by abundance, this clone is medium-sized (0.01 to 0.1%). Possible read error: a much larger clone is one base away. The chain uses TRAV29/DV5 and TRDJ2; 8 nucleotides match TRDD3. This CDR3 contains 17 residues. In germline, CDR1 is NSMFDY, CDR2 ISSIKDK. The CDR3 sequence: CAAQLLGANCLAAQLFF. CDR3 bases: TGTGCAGCGCAACTACTGGGGGCCAACTGTTTGGCAGCACAACTCTTCTTT.

This clone has only a few counts. A much bigger clone sits one base away, suggesting this may be a read error. The same CDR3 also results from other DNA sequences found in this sample. This chain uses TRDV2 with TRDJ3; TRDD3 matches 9 bases. Germline V lookup: CDR1 GEAIGNYY, CDR2 EKD. CDR3 length equals 18 residues. The CDR3 DNA is TGTGCCTGTGACACCGTACTGGGGGAGTCCTGGGACACCCGGCAGATGTTTTTC. The encoded protein is CACDTVLGESWDTRQMFF.

This clone was counted only a few times. A far larger clone is only one base removed, so a read error is likely. This specimen includes other DNA sequences encoding the same CDR3. The chain is built from TRDV2 and TRDJ3, with 13 bases matching TRDD3. This CDR3 region has 18 residues. The germline V gene encodes CDR1 GEAIGNYY and CDR2 EKD. The DNA of the CDR3 is TGTGCCTGCGACAAACTGGGGGATACGAAATGGGACACCCGACAGATGTTTTTC. Residues: CACDKLGDTKWDTRQMFF.

To note about this clone: The TCRdb protein comes from a much larger clone and disagrees with this DNA's translation at residue 5, likely due to a read error; the protein given here is derived from the DNA. This chain connects TRDV2 to TRDJ2; TRDD3 matches 8 bases. Germline V gene data show CDR1 as GEAIGNYY and CDR2 as EKD. V dropped 2 bases and J dropped 6; count of bases not matched to a gene: 13. CDR3 size: 17 residues. The CDR3 loop is CACDIVAGGISSAQLFF. The CDR3 nucleotides read TGTGCCTGTGACATCGTGGCTGGGGGGATATCTTCAGCACAACTCTTCTTT.

This clone is medium-sized. The same CDR3 also results from other DNA sequences found in this sample. The gene calls are TRDV2 and TRDJ1; TRDD3 matches 8 bases. The junction had 15 bases not matched to a gene; V was cut back by 1 base and J by 0 bases. Germline-derived CDR1 and CDR2 are GEAIGNYY and EKD. This CDR3 has 19 residues. For the CDR3, the DNA is TGTGCCTGTGACACGGTACCTACAGGGGATACAAAGTACACCGATAAACTCATCTTT. It translates to CACDTVPTGDTKYTDKLIF.

About this clone itself: For this DNA, TCRdb reports the protein of a much larger clone, which diverges at residue 7, most likely from a read error; the protein presented here is translated directly from the DNA. The chain combines TRDV2 with TRDJ3; the D is unclear. In germline, CDR1 is GEAIGNYY, CDR2 EKD. This CDR3 contains 17 residues. The V and J ends lost 0 bases and 0 bases respectively, with 8 bases between them. CDR3 amino acids: CACDTVPSSWDTRQMFF. In DNA form, the CDR3 reads TGTGCCTGTGACACCGTACCGAGCTCCTGGGACACCCGACAGATGTTTTTC.

This clone came up a few times. The protein held in TCRdb is that of a much larger clone and does not match this DNA's translation at residue 7, likely because of a read error; the protein shown is translated from the DNA. The rearrangement joins TRDV2 to TRDJ1; 7 bases agree with TRDD3. This CDR3 comprises 16 residues. With V trimmed by 1 base and J by 0 bases, 7 bases remained unmatched. Germline V gene sequence: CDR1 GEAIGNYY, CDR2 EKD. The CDR3 region has the DNA TGTGCCTGTGACACAATGGAGGATACGTACACCGATAAACTCATCTTT. This sequence encodes CACDTMEDTYTDKLIF.

This clone has a handful of counts. A single base is all that separates this from a far larger clone, so a read error is likely. Other DNA sequences in the sample encode the same CDR3. The chain uses TRDV2 and TRDJ3; D unclear. CDR1 and CDR2 from the germline V gene are GEAIGNYY and EKD. The CDR3 runs 17 residues. CDR3 protein: CACDSVNKPWDTRQMFF. The CDR3 coding sequence is TGTGCCTGTGACAGTGTGAACAAACCGTGGGACACCCGACAAATGTTTTTC.

To note about this clone: This DNA translates differently at residue 9 from the TCRdb protein, which is that of a much larger clone; a read error is likely, and the protein shown is the DNA's own translation. The rearrangement joins TRDV2 to TRDJ3; tentatively, D is TRDD3 (6 bases). CDR1 and CDR2 from the germline V gene are GEAIGNYY and EKD. The CDR3 spans 18 residues. The germline V and J ends were trimmed by 0 bases and 0 bases, with 11 bases remaining between them. CDR3 loop: CACDTWGSPSWDTRQMFF. In DNA, the CDR3 is TGTGCCTGTGACACCTGGGGGTCTCCCTCCTGGGACACCCGACAGATGTTTTTC.

About this clone itself: The amino acid sequence in TCRdb belongs to a much larger clone and departs from this DNA's translation at residue 12, likely a sequencing read error; the sequence shown is translated from the DNA. J is TRDJ2 and V is TRDV2, with D perhaps matching TRDD3 (6 bases). CDR1 and CDR2 from the germline V gene are GEAIGNYY and EKD. The CDR3 is 15 residues long. CDR3 DNA sequence: TGTGCCTGTGACACCTGGGGGGCTTTGACAGCACGACTCTTCTTT. This codes for CACDTWGALTARLFF.

Worth noting for this clone: Possible read error: a much larger clone is one base away. Distinct nucleotide sequences in the sample also encode this CDR3. V gene TRDV3 combines with J gene TRDJ2; 8 bases line up with TRDD3. Germline CDR1 is TVYSNPD and CDR2 is GDNSRS (reference sequence). The CDR3 is 16 amino acids. Here the CDR3 reads CALNNWGPRLTAQLFF. The CDR3 DNA reads TGTGCCTTAAATAACTGGGGGCCTCGTTTGACAGCGCAACTCTTCTTT.

This clone was found a few times. For this DNA, TCRdb reports the protein of a much larger clone, which diverges at residue 12, most likely from a read error; the protein presented here is translated directly from the DNA. The CDR3 DNA sequence: TGTGCTCTTGGGGACTGGGGGATACTGGGCGATAGACTCATCTTT. Amino acids: CALGDWGILGDRLIF. The V call is TRDV1, the J call TRDJ1, with TRDD3 matching over 11 bases. The germline V gene encodes CDR1 TSWWSYY and CDR2 QGS. This CDR3 has 15 amino acids.

In the case of this clone: A much bigger clone sits one base away, suggesting this may be a read error. The rearrangement uses TRDV2 and TRDJ3, with 9 bases fitting TRDD3. Per the germline V gene, CDR1 is GEAIGNYY and CDR2 is EKD. The CDR3 has 20 residues. As DNA, the CDR3 is TGTGCCTGTGACACGCTCGGGGGATACCCGAGCTCCTGGGACGCCCGACAGATGTTTTTC. This codes for CACDTLGGYPSSWDARQMFF.

Note on this clone: One end of the junction does not line up with germline, which may come from a read error. The CDR3 sequence is CALGELAYLPLGVTDKPIF. The CDR3 DNA reads as TGTGCTCTTGGGGAACTTGCCTACCTTCCCCTGGGGGTCACCGATAAACCCATCTTT. This rearrangement joins TRDV1 to TRDJ1, with a weak D call TRDD3 (7 bases). There are 19 residues in the CDR3. Germline-derived CDR1 and CDR2 are TSWWSYY and QGS.

As to this clone: The TCRdb protein comes from a much larger clone and disagrees with this DNA's translation at residue 16, likely due to a read error; the protein given here is derived from the DNA. The V and J genes are TRDV2 and TRDJ1, with TRDD3 matching 11 bases. CDR1 is GEAIGNYY and CDR2 is EKD in the germline V gene. The CDR3 consists of 17 residues. The CDR3 DNA reads as TGTGCCTGTGACACCGTTGGGGGATACGGGTACACCGATAAACTCACCTTT. It encodes CACDTVGGYGYTDKLTF.

Concerning this clone itself: A read error may be the cause here, since a much bigger clone is one base away. This sample also contains other DNA sequences that code for the same CDR3. CDR3 coding DNA: TGTGCTCTTGGGGACTGGGGGATACTGGGCGATAAGCTCATCTTT. It yields the protein CALGDWGILGDKLIF. V is TRDV1 and J is TRDJ1; TRDD3 matches at 11 bases. CDR3 length: 15 amino acids. Germline-derived CDR1 and CDR2 are TSWWSYY and QGS.

This clone was detected a few times. A far larger clone is off by one base, so a read error is likely. The same CDR3 also results from other DNA sequences found in this sample. The rearrangement links TRDV2 to TRDJ2; 9 bases line up with TRDD3. Germline values: CDR1 GEAIGNYY, CDR2 EKD. CDR3 length equals 14 residues. Trimming removed 2 bases from V and 5 bases from J; junction bases left unmatched: 2. CDR3 DNA sequence: TGTGCCTGTGACAAACTGGGGGACACAGCACAACTCTTCTTT. This sequence encodes CACDKLGDTAQLFF.

This clone showed up just a few times. A far bigger clonotype differs at one base, so this is likely a read error. Other DNA sequences from this sample encode an identical CDR3 as well. The chain is built from TRDV1 and TRDJ1, with D maybe TRDD3 (6 bases). Germline CDR1 reads TSWWSYY; CDR2 reads QGS. This CDR3 region has 13 residues. Here the CDR3 reads CALGERGDYKLIF. In DNA, the CDR3 is TGCGCTCTTGGGGAACGGGGGGACTATAAACTCATCTTT.

This clone is judged large. The same CDR3 is also encoded by other DNA sequences in this sample. The V and J genes are TRDV2 and TRDJ3, with 9 bases lining up with TRDD3. This CDR3 is 18 amino acids long. The trim removed 2 bases at V and 0 bases at J, leaving 4 bases unmatched. Looked up from germline, CDR1 is GEAIGNYY and CDR2 is EKD. The CDR3 region is CACDKILGDSWDTRQMFF. The CDR3 region has the DNA TGTGCCTGTGACAAAATACTGGGGGACTCCTGGGACACCCGACAGATGTTTTTC.

Only a few counts were recorded for this clone. The mismatch at residue 11 between this DNA's translation and the TCRdb protein of a much larger clone likely reflects a read error; the protein shown is translated from the DNA. The same CDR3 also results from other DNA sequences found in this sample. The gene calls are TRDV2 and TRDJ2, with TRDD3 matching over 12 bases. This CDR3 is 14 amino acids long. Looked up from germline, CDR1 is GEAIGNYY and CDR2 is EKD. The CDR3 DNA reads TGCGCCTGTGACGTACTGGGGGATACAGCACGGCTCTTCTTT. Amino acid sequence: CACDVLGDTARLFF.

This clone was detected only a few times. TCRdb records a much larger clone's protein for this DNA, with a difference at residue 3 that likely arises from a read error; the protein given is the translation of the DNA. This rearrangement joins TRDV2 to TRDJ3; 7 bases line up with TRDD3. CDR1 GEAIGNYY and CDR2 EKD come from the germline V gene. The CDR3 length is 16 residues. The CDR3 loop reads CARDTWGYWDTRQMFF. DNA for the CDR3: TGTGCCCGTGACACCTGGGGATACTGGGACACCCGACAGATGTTTTTC.

Only a few counts were recorded for this clone. TCRdb pairs this DNA with a much larger clone's protein that differs at residue 4, likely a read error; the protein shown was translated from the DNA. The gene calls are TRAV29/DV5 and TRDJ3; tentative D call: TRDD3 (5 bases). This CDR3 comprises 17 residues. Germline assignment: CDR1 NSMFDY and CDR2 ISSIKDK. Trimming left V 4 bases short and J 0 bases short, with 14 bases between. CDR3 sequence: CAAGGGASSWDTRQMFF. For the CDR3, the DNA is TGTGCAGCAGGCGGGGGGGCCAGCTCCTGGGACACCCGACAGATGTTTTTC.

This clone was recorded a few times. The protein that TCRdb holds for this DNA derives from a much larger clone and differs from the translated DNA at residue 4, which likely indicates a read error; the protein shown here is translated from the DNA. The chain is built from TRDV2 and TRDJ2; 10 bases are shared with TRDD3. The CDR3 loop spans 17 amino acids. The germline CDR1 and CDR2 sequences are GEAIGNYY and EKD. The chain's CDR3 is CACGTLGDRALTAQLFF. The DNA for the CDR3 is TGTGCCTGTGGCACCCTGGGGGATAGAGCTTTGACAGCACAACTCTTCTTT.

V and J are TRDV2 and TRDJ3; 8 bases fit TRDD3. CDR1 is GEAIGNYY, CDR2 EKD, per germline. The CDR3 consists of 24 residues. V was clipped by 3 bases and J by 0 bases; unmatched bases: 24. CDR3 DNA sequence: TGTGCCTGTGACCCCTCGCGAGATTGGGGGATCCCCCACCCCAGCTCCTGGGACACCCGACAGATGTTTTTC. It encodes CACDPSRDWGIPHPSSWDTRQMFF.

Points on this clone: This is likely an artifact of a read error, given a far larger clone one base away. Other DNA sequences in the sample encode the same CDR3. The chain has TRDV2 and TRDJ3; a weak D match, TRDD3 (5 bases). The CDR3 loop spans 17 amino acids. CDR1 is GEAIGNYY, CDR2 EKD, per germline. This CDR3 reads CACDTAGSSWDTRQMFF. In nucleotides, the CDR3 is TGTGCCTGTGACACCGCTGGGAGCTCCTGGGACACCCGGCAGATGTTTTTC.